The 21 T cell receptor beta chains given below trace back to one sample, sequenced in a study of molecular identifiers for immune sequencing clone quantification. Each CDR3 protein is one row after TCRdb ran MiXCR on the PCR reads. The data contain under 650,000 distinct CDR3 sequences, less than 20% of them seen just once; the ten biggest clones take up 0.85%. The sample was naive CD8+ T cells from blood, with Jurkat cell RNA spiked in. Noted subset: FACS-sorted CD8+CD4-CCR7+CD45RA+ naive T cells. The source is a human donor in good health. Some libraries in this study had Jurkat cell RNA spiked in.

This clonotype was found many times. V is TRBV27 and J is TRBJ2-7, with TRBD1 as a possible D gene (6 bases). Looked up from germline, CDR1 is MNHEY and CDR2 is SMNVEV (reference sequence). The CDR3 loop spans 13 amino acids. V lost 4 bases to trimming and J lost 3 bases, with 10 bases between them. As DNA, the CDR3 is TGTGCCAGCAGTTACAGGGAAGGCTACGAGCAGTACTTC. Amino acid sequence: CASSYREGYEQYF.

This clonotype was seen at least ten times. The V call is TRBV30, the J call TRBJ2-7, with D perhaps being TRBD1 or TRBD2 (5 bases each). The CDR3 runs 12 residues. CDR1 is GTSNPN, CDR2 SVGIG, per germline (reference sequence). V was cut by 1 base and J by 6 bases, with 10 bases left in between. CDR3 nucleotides: TGTGCCTGGAGTGGGACCGGGACCGAGCAGTACTTC. Its translation: CAWSGTGTEQYF.

The table lists this clonotype with a few counts. The rearrangement uses TRBV7-9 and TRBJ2-7, with TRBD1 identical over 9 bases. This CDR3 is built from 15 residues. The V gene's germline CDR1 is SEHNR and CDR2 FQNEAQ (reference sequence). V lost 5 bases, J lost 3 bases, and 8 bases stayed unmatched. The CDR3 DNA reads TGTGCCAGCAGCACCCTCGGGACAGGGCTCTACGAGCAGTACTTC. Translating it yields CASSTLGTGLYEQYF.

A word on this clonotype: One base away lies a much larger clone, so this may be a sequencing read error. The V call is TRBV7-8, the J call TRBJ1-6; D call uncertain. The V end was cut by 6 bases, the J end by 5 bases, with 11 bases between. CDR3 size: 14 residues. CDR1 and CDR2 from the germline V gene are SGHVS and FQNEAQ. CDR3 protein: CASRSTIDNSPLHF. As DNA, the CDR3 is TGTGCCAGCAGGTCCACCATCGATAATTCACCCCTCCACTTT.

This clonotype was counted ten times or more. The V gene is TRBV11-2, the J gene TRBJ2-3; D may be TRBD1 (5 bases). The CDR3 is 13 amino acids. Germline values: CDR1 SGHAT, CDR2 FQNNGV. V lost 11 bases, J lost 0 bases, and 12 bases lay in between. The CDR3 sequence: CAGAIHSTDTQYF. In DNA form, the CDR3 reads TGTGCCGGGGCTATCCATAGCACAGATACGCAGTATTTT.

The chain employs TRBV29-1 and TRBJ2-7; D gene uncertain. Germline CDR1 is SQVTM and CDR2 is ANQGSEA. This CDR3 is built from 11 residues. Trimming shortened V by 6 bases and J by 6 bases, and 12 bases separated the two germline ends. For the CDR3, the DNA is TGCAGCGTGATACGTGGATTCGAGCAGTACTTC. It yields the protein CSVIRGFEQYF.

This clonotype was found many times. The chain uses TRBV12-3 or TRBV12-4 and TRBJ2-2; 9 bases align to TRBD1. This CDR3 is built from 20 residues. J gave up 4 bases and V 7 bases, and 22 bases lay outside the gene matches. Written as DNA, the CDR3 is TGTGCCAGCACCCGACCCATCAGGGGACAGGGTAACCCCTTCACCGGGGAGCTGTTTTTT. This translates into CASTRPIRGQGNPFTGELFF.

Notes on this clonotype: This may stem from a read error, because a much larger clone lies one nucleotide away. This CDR3 fails to terminate in the conserved phenylalanine or tryptophan, so it likely reflects a read error. J is TRBJ2-7 and V is TRBV25-1; D possibly uses TRBD1 or TRBD2 (5 bases each). Trimming cost V 4 bases and J 2 bases, with 12 bases left between them. Germline V gene data show CDR1 as MGHDK and CDR2 as SYGVNS. This CDR3 is built from 14 residues. CDR3 protein: CASSGGRNTYEQYL. CDR3 bases: TGTGCCAGCAGTGGGGGACGGAACACCTACGAGCAGTACCTC.

This clonotype came up a few times. V and J are TRBV18 and TRBJ2-4, with D perhaps being TRBD1 or TRBD2 (5 bases each). The V end was cut by 3 bases, the J end by 0 bases, with 12 bases between. The CDR3 spans 16 residues. Germline values: CDR1 KGHSH, CDR2 LQKENI. The CDR3 region has the DNA TGTGCCAGCTCACCTTGGGACGGTTTAGCCAAAAACATTCAGTACTTC. This codes for CASSPWDGLAKNIQYF.

The chain combines TRBV20-1 with TRBJ2-7, with D perhaps TRBD1 (5 bases). The CDR3 length is 13 residues. The germline CDR1 and CDR2 sequences are DFQATT and SNEGSKA (reference sequence). V lost 6 bases and J lost 0, with 12 bases in between. CDR3: CSAQGFLSYEQYF. The CDR3 nucleotides read TGCAGTGCGCAGGGCTTTCTCTCCTACGAGCAGTACTTC.

Concerning this clonotype itself: One base away lies a much larger clone, so this may be a sequencing read error. The CDR3 end shows no conserved phenylalanine or tryptophan, and so a read error is likely. The V gene is TRBV14, the J gene TRBJ1-1; D gene uncertain. Germline V lookup: CDR1 SGHDN, CDR2 FVKESK. The CDR3 runs 14 residues. V was pared by 4 bases and J by 7 bases, with 16 bases between. The CDR3 here is CASSLYGGPYEAFS. As DNA, the CDR3 is TGTGCCAGCAGCCTTTACGGAGGCCCATATGAAGCTTTCTCT.

This clonotype was picked up many times. This chain joins TRBV7-9 and TRBJ2-7, with 9 bases aligning to TRBD1. This CDR3 has 15 residues. J gave up 5 bases and V 6 bases, and 11 bases lay outside the gene matches. Germline V lookup: CDR1 SEHNR, CDR2 FQNEAQ (reference sequence). The CDR3 loop is CASSNSGTGNDEQYF. CDR3 sequence (DNA): TGTGCCAGCAGTAATTCCGGGACAGGGAACGACGAGCAGTACTTC.

Concerning this clonotype itself: One end of the junction does not line up with germline, which may come from a read error. In DNA form, the CDR3 reads TGCGGTGCTACGGGGGAAGGGGGCACCGGGGAGCTGTTTTTT. Amino acids: CGATGEGGTGELFF. The J gene is TRBJ2-2, the V gene TRBV20-1; the D gene could be TRBD1 or TRBD2 (6 bases each). The CDR3 consists of 14 residues. Germline lookup yields CDR1 DFQATT and CDR2 SNEGSKA (reference sequence).

This clonotype was found many times. This chain uses TRBV12-3 or TRBV12-4 with TRBJ1-1; D unresolved. Trimming stripped 4 bases from V and 1 base from J, with 7 bases between. The CDR3 loop spans 13 amino acids. DNA for the CDR3: TGTGCCAGCAGTTGGTCACAGAACACTGAAGCTTTCTTT. The encoded protein is CASSWSQNTEAFF.

To note about this clonotype: A much larger clone is a single base away; this may be a read error. The J gene is TRBJ1-2, the V gene TRBV7-3; D possibly corresponds to TRBD1 (5 bases). The CDR3 is 15 amino acids. Germline V lookup: CDR1 SGHTA, CDR2 FQGTGA. The CDR3 sequence: CVSSLDGAGDYGYTF. In nucleotides, the CDR3 is TGTGTCAGCAGCTTAGATGGGGCAGGAGACTATGGCTACACCTTC. The full variable domain, in which reference TRBV7-3 and TRBJ1-2 provide the parts outside the CDR3, is GAGVSQTPSNKVTEKGKYVELRCDPISGHTALYWYRQSLGQGPEFLIYFQGTGAADDSGLPNDRFFAVRPEGSVSTLKIQRTERGDSAVYLCVSSLDGAGDYGYTFGSGTRLTVV.

The chain employs TRBV28 and TRBJ1-2; unclear D gene. This CDR3 is 14 amino acids long. V lost 5 bases and J lost 2, with 12 bases in between. Germline V gene data show CDR1 as MDHEN and CDR2 as SYDVKM. CDR3 sequence (DNA): TGTGCCAGCAGTACCGCCGACACGAACTATGGCTACACCTTC. Amino acid sequence: CASSTADTNYGYTF.

A remark on this clonotype: A single base separates this from a much larger clone, so it may be a read error. The chain links TRBV27 to TRBJ2-2; no firm D call. Germline V CDR1 and CDR2: MNHEY, SMNVEV (reference sequence). The length of the CDR3 is 16 residues. The CDR3 is CAGSPLGSLGTGELFF. The CDR3 nucleotides read TGTGCCGGCAGTCCCCTAGGTAGTCTGGGGACCGGGGAGCTGTTTTTT.

This clonotype came up many times. This rearrangement joins TRBV9 to TRBJ1-3; 9 positions match TRBD1. Germline V gene sequence: CDR1 SGDLS, CDR2 YYNGEE. Trimming cost V 3 bases and J 1 base; bases outside gene matches: 8. The CDR3 is made up of 17 amino acids. Here the CDR3 DNA reads TGTGCCAGCAGCGCCTGGGACAGGGTATGGTCTGGAAACACCATATATTTT. The encoded protein is CASSAWDRVWSGNTIYF.

The rearrangement uses TRBV7-2 and TRBJ2-7, with D unclear. The V gene lost 3 bases and the J gene lost 2 bases, with 8 bases spanning the gap. CDR3 size: 13 residues. Germline loops: CDR1 SGHTA, CDR2 FQGNSA. The DNA for the CDR3 is TGTGCCAGCAGCTTCACACAGACCTACGAGCAGTACTTC. It translates to CASSFTQTYEQYF.

Remarks on this clonotype: With a much larger clone just one base away, this may be a read error. This chain connects TRBV5-1 to TRBJ1-1; maybe TRBD1 (5 bases). Looked up from germline, CDR1 is SGHRS and CDR2 is YFSETQ. CDR3 length equals 15 residues. CDR3 in amino acids: CAGSLAAGRDTEAFF. The CDR3 DNA follows: TGCGCCGGCAGCTTGGCCGCAGGGCGGGACACTGAAGCTTTCTTT.

This clonotype was recorded many times. V gene TRBV12-3 or TRBV12-4 combines with J gene TRBJ2-7, with 11 positions matching TRBD2. The CDR3 is 15 residues long. V was pared by 3 bases and J by 3 bases, with 4 bases of the junction left unmatched. The CDR3 region is CASSLRLAGIYEQYF. The DNA for the CDR3 is TGTGCCAGCAGTTTGAGACTAGCGGGGATCTACGAGCAGTACTTC.